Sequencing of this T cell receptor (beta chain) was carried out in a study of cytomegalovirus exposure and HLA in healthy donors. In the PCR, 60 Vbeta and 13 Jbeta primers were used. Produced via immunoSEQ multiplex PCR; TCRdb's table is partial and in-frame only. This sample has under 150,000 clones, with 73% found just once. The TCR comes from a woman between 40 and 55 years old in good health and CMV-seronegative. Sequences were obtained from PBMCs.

The CDR3 here is CASSLGLAGSEAFF. CDR3 DNA sequence: TGTGCCAGCAGCTTGGGTCTAGCGGGGAGTGAAGCTTTCTTT. This chain joins TRBV5-6 and TRBJ1-1; D remains unclear. The CDR3 covers 14 residues. Looked up from germline, CDR1 is SGHDT and CDR2 is YYEEEE. V was pared by 0 bases and J by 7 bases, with 13 bases between.